Each of the 3 T cell receptor beta chains below was sequenced from the same sample in a study of monozygotic twins with inflammatory bowel disease. TCRdb re-analyzed the 5' RACE reads; it lists each CDR3 protein once, without DNA. The repertoire shows some 150,000 distinct CDR3 sequences; the top ten hold 2.4%. Sequencing was done on a sample of blood. Receptors were obtained from a human donor with ulcerative colitis or Crohn's disease, or a healthy co-twin of an affected twin (not recorded which).

V is TRBV7-2 and J is TRBJ2-1; TCRdb indicates TRBD1, and absent DNA this call remains unverified. Germline V CDR1 and CDR2: SGHTA, FQGNSA. The CDR3 spans 17 residues. The CDR3 reads CASRTNQGAGAYNEQFF.

The chain couples TRBV9 to TRBJ2-1; TCRdb's assignment of TRBD1 cannot be checked, as there is no DNA. This CDR3 spans 16 amino acids. Germline CDR1 and CDR2: SGDLS and YYNGEE. CDR3: CASSVSGSAFYNEQFF.

This chain connects TRBV13 to TRBJ1-3. The CDR3 is 14 amino acids. Germline V gene sequence: CDR1 PRHDT, CDR2 FYEKMQ (reference sequence). CDR3 sequence: CASSLQGVKHTIHF.